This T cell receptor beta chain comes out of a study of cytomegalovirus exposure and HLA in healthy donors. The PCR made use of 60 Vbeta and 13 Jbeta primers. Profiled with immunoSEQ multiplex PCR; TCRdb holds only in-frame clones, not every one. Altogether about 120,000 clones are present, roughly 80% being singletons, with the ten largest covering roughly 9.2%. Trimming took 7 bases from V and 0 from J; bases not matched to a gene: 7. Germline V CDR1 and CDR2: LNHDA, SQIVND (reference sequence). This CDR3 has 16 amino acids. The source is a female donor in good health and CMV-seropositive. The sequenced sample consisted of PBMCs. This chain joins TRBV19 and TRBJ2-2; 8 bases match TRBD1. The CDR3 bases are TGTGCCAGTACCCTGAGGGGACAGGCGAACACCGGGGAGCTGTTTTTT. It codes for CASTLRGQANTGELFF. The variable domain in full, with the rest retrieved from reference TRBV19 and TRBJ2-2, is DGGITQSPKYLFRKEGQNVTLSCEQNLNHDAMYWYRQDPGQGLRLIYYSQIVNDFQKGDIAEGYSVSREKKESFPLTVTSAQKNPTAFYLCASTLRGQANTGELFFGEGSRLTVL.